The entry below gives a single T cell receptor (beta chain) sequence along with its context. What antigen it recognizes has not been identified. Base quality data are lacking; no much larger clone is found one base away. These data come from a study of blood T cell repertoires in COVID-19 (TCRdb year 2020). For the study in its entirety: Samples covering the acute and convalescent phases of COVID-19 were provided by collaborators in the United States, Italy and Spain. The repertoires were released in a freely available public database intended as a resource for research on the immune response to SARS-CoV-2. The dataset comprised deeply sampled blood TCRbeta repertoires from subjects exposed to, actively infected with, or recovered from COVID-19. Where available, HLA class I and class II types were obtained from metadata supplied by the sample provider rather than from assay-based typing. The material from the prospective study consisted of cDNA or gDNA derived from T cells, B-cell-depleted T cells, or PBMCs. Nearly every sample came with metadata listing a de-identified subject ID, COVID-19 status, age in years and sex. The samples were drawn from two sources: the first 160 participants of the ongoing ImmuneRACE study, and 1,200 or so subjects contributed by 6 global collaborators.

Each collaborating institution followed its own protocols to collect whole blood in K2EDTA tubes. For TCRbeta analysis, collaborators shipped samples in one of three forms: frozen whole blood, isolated PBMCs, or DNA extracted from either of those sample types. A distance of 15 bases separates the germline ends of V and J, which lose 8 bases and 1 base respectively. The CDR3 goes from the cysteine to the phenylalanine over 15 residues. Only the CDR3 part of the read is kept: 45 bases, read in frame from the first base. The germline V gene yields SNHLY for CDR1 and FYNNEI for CDR2. TCRbeta CDR3 regions were amplified from genomic DNA using the immunoSEQ Assay, a bias-controlled multiplex PCR. The original methods were these. Nucleated cell counts per sample were estimated from amplification of reference gene primers within the assay. To quantify the absolute abundance of each unique TCRbeta CDR3 rearrangement, sequence reads were collapsed and filtered. Productive Simpson clonality was computed per sample as the square root of Simpson's diversity index over productive rearrangements. In its TCRdb copy, this immuneACCESS table keeps in-frame sequences only and misses some clones. Where compared with another copy, unresolved V genes explain less than half of these, and the others have no known cause. D and trimming were read from the DNA, whereas the V and J calls and clone size are those reported in that table. The sample table lists 90,000 to 100,000 clones, over 70% of them with a count of one. About 10% of the sample comes from the top ten.

Summary of the overall study and its limitations: Clinical and demographic metadata were provided uncurated, with the amount varying by source and participant.

Sequencing used peripheral blood. This TCR was recovered from a woman aged 80 or over with acute or convalescent COVID-19. The sequence links TRBV2 to TRBJ1-5; no D gene call is confident. The base sequence is TGTGCCAGCCAAGCTGGCGGGCAGAGCAATCAGCCCCAGCATTTT. It encodes CASQAGGQSNQPQHF.